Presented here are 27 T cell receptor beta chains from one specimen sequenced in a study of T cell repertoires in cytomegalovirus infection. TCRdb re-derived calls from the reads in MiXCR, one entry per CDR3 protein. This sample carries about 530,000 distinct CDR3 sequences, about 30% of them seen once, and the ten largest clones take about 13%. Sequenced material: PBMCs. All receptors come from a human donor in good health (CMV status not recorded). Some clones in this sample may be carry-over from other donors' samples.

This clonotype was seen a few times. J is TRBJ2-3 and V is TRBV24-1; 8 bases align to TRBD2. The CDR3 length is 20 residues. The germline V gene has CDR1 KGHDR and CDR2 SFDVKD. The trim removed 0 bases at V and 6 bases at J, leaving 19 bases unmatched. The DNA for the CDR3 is TGTGCCACCAGTGATTTGGGCGGGGGCGCCCCGGGAGGGCCTGAGGATACGCAGTATTTT. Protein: CATSDLGGGAPGGPEDTQYF.

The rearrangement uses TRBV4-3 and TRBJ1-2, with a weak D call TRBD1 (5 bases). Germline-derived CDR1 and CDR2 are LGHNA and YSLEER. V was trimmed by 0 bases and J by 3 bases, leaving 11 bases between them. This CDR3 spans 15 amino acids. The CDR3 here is CASSQERTRHYGYTF. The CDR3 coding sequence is TGCGCCAGCAGCCAAGAGAGGACACGCCACTATGGCTACACCTTC.

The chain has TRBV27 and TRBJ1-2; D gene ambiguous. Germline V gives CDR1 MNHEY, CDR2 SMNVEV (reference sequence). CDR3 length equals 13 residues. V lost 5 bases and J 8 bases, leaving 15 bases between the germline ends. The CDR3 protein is CASSPGEMEGYTF. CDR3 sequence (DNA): TGTGCCAGCAGTCCCGGGGAGATGGAAGGCTACACCTTC.

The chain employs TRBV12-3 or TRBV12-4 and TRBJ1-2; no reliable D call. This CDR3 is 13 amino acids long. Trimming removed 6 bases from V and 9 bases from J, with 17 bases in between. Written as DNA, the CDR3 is TGTGCCAGCAGATCCCGGGCTCGGGATCGCTACACCTTC. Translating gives CASRSRARDRYTF.

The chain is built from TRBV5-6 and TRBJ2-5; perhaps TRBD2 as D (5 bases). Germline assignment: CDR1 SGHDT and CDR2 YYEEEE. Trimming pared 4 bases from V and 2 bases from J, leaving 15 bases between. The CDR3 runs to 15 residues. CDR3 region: CASSPLWSGQETQYF. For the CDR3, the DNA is TGTGCCAGCAGCCCGCTTTGGAGCGGTCAAGAGACCCAGTACTTC.

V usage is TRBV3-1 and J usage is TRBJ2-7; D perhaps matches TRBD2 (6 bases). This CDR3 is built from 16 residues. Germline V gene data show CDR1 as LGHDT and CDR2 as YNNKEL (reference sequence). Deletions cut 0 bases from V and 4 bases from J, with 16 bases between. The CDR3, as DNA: TGTGCCAGCAGCCAAGAAATGTACGGGAGAACTTACGAGCAGTACGTC. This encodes CASSQEMYGRTYEQYV.

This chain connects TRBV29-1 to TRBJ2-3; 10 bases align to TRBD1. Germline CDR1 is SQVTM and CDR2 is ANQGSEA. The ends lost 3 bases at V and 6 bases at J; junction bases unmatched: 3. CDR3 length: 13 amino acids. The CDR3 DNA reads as TGCAGCGTTGAGGGACAGGGGCTGGATACGCAGTATTTT. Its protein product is CSVEGQGLDTQYF.

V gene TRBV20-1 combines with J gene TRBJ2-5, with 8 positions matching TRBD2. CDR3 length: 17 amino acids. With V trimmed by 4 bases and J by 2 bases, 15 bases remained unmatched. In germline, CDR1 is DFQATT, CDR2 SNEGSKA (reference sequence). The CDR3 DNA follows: TGCAGTGCTACGGCTGAAATTGGGACTAGAAGGCAAGAGACCCAGTACTTC. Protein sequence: CSATAEIGTRRQETQYF.

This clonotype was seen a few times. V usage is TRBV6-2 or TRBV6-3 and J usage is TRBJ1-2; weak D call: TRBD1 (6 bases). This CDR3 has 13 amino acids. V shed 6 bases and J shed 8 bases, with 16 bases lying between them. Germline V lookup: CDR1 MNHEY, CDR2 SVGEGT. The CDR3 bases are TGTGCCAGCAGGCCTACAGGGTCGTCGGGCTACACCTTC. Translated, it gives CASRPTGSSGYTF.

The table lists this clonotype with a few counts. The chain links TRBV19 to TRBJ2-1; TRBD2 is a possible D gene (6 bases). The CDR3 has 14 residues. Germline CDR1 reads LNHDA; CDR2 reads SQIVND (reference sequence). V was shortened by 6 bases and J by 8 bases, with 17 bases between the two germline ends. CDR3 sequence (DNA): TGTGCCAGTAGAAAACCTAGCGTTCTAGATGAGCAGTTCTTC. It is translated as CASRKPSVLDEQFF.

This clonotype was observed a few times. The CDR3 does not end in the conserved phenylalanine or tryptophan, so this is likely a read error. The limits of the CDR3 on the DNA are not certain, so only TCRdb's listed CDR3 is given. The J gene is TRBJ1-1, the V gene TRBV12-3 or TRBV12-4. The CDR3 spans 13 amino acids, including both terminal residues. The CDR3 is CASSPSPSETELH.

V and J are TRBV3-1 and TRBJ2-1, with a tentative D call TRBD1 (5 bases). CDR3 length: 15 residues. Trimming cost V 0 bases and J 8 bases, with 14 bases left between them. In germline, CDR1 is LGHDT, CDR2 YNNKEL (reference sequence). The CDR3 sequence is CASSQENPRGDEQFF. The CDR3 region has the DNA TGTGCCAGCAGCCAAGAGAACCCAAGGGGCGATGAGCAGTTCTTC.

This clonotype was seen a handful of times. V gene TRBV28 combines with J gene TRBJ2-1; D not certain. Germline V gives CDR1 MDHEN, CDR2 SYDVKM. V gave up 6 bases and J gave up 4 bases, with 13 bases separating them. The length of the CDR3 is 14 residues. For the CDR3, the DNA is TGTGCCAGCAGCTTCTCAGGAGAATACAATGAGCAGTTCTTC. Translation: CASSFSGEYNEQFF.

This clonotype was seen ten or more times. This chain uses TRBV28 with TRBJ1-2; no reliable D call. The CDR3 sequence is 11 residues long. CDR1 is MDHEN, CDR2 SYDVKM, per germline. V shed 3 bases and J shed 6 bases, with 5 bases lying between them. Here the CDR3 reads CASSLGNGYTF. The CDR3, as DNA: TGTGCCAGCAGTTTGGGCAATGGCTACACCTTC.

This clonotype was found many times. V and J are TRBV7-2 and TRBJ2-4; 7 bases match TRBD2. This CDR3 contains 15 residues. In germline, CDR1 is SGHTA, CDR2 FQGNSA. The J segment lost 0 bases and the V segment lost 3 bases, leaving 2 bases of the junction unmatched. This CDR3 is CASSFLAVAKNIQYF. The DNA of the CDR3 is TGTGCCAGCAGCTTTCTAGCGGTAGCCAAAAACATTCAGTACTTC. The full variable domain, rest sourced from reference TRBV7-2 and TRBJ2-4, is GAGVSQSPSNKVTEKGKDVELRCDPISGHTALYWYRQSLGQGLEFLIYFQGNSAPDKSGLPSDRFSAERTGGSVSTLTIQRTQQEDSAVYLCASSFLAVAKNIQYFGAGTRLSVL.

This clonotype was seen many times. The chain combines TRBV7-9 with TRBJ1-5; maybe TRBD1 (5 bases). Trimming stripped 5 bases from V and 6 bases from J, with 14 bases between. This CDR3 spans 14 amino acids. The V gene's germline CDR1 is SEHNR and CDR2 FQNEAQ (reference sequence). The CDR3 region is CASSRAGLAQPQHF. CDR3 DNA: TGTGCCAGCAGCCGCGCAGGGTTAGCTCAGCCCCAGCATTTT.

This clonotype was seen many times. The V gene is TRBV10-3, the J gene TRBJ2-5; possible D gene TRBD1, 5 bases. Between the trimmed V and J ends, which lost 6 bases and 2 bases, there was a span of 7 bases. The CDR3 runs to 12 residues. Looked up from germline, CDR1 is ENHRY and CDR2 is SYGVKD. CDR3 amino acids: CAIRDMQETQYF. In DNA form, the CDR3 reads TGTGCCATCAGGGACATGCAAGAGACCCAGTACTTC.

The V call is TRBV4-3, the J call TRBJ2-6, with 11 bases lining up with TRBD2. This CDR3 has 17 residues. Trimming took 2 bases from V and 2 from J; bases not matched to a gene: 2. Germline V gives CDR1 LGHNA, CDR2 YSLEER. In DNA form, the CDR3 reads TGCGCCAGCAGCCAAACACTAGCGGGAGCTGGGGCCAACGTCCTGACTTTC. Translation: CASSQTLAGAGANVLTF.

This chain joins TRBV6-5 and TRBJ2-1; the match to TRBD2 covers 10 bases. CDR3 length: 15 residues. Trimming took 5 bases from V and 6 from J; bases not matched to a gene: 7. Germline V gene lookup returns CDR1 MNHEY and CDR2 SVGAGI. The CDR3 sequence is CASSPGTSEGNEQFF. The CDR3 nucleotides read TGTGCCAGCAGTCCCGGGACTAGCGAGGGCAATGAGCAGTTCTTC.

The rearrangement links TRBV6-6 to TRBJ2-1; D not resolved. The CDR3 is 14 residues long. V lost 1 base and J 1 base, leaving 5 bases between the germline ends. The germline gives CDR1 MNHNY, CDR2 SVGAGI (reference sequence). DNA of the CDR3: TGTGCCAGCAGTTACTACCCTTCCTACAATGAGCAGTTCTTC. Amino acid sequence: CASSYYPSYNEQFF.

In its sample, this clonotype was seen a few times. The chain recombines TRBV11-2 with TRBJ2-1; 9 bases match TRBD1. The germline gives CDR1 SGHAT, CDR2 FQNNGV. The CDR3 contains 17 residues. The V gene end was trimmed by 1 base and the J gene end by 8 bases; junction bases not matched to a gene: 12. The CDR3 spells CASSLGITGGRRDEQFF. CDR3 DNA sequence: TGTGCCAGCAGCTTAGGGATAACAGGGGGCCGAAGGGATGAGCAGTTCTTC.

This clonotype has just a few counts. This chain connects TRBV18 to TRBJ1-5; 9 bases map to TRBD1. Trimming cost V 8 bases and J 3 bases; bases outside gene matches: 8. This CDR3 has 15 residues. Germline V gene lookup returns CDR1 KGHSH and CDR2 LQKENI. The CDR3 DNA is TGTGCCAGCAGCCCCGGGACAGGGAACAATCAGCCCCAGCATTTT. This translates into CASSPGTGNNQPQHF.

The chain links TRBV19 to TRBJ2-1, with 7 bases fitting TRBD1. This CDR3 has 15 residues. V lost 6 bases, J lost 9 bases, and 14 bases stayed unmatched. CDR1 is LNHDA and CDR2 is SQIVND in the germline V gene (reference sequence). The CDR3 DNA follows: TGTGCCAGTAGACCCACGGACAGGAAGGGAGTTGAGCAGTTCTTC. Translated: CASRPTDRKGVEQFF.

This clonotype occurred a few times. CDR3 in amino acids: CATSRGLAGVTAGELFF. The CDR3 DNA follows: TGTGCCACCAGCAGAGGACTAGCGGGAGTAACGGCCGGGGAGCTGTTTTTT. The chain joins TRBV15 to TRBJ2-2; 12 bases fit TRBD2. The CDR3 contains 17 residues. Germline V lookup: CDR1 LNHNV, CDR2 YYDKDF (reference sequence). The ends lost 1 base at V and 6 bases at J; junction bases unmatched: 6.

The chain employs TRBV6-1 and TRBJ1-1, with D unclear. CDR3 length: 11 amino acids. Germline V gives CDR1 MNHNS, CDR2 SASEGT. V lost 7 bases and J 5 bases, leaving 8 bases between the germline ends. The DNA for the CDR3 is TGTGCCAGCACCCATGGGACTGAAGCTTTCTTT. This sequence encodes CASTHGTEAFF.

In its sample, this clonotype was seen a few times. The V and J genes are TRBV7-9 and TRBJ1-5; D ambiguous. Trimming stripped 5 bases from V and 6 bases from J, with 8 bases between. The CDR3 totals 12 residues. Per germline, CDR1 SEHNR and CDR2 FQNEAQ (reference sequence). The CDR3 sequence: CASSRQLQPQHF. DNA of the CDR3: TGTGCCAGCAGCCGCCAACTTCAGCCCCAGCATTTT.

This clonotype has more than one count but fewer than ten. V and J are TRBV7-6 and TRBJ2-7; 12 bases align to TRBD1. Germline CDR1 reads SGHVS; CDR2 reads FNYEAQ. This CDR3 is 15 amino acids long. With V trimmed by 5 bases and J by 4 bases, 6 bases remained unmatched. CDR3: CASSNRDRGPYEQYF. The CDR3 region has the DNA TGTGCCAGCAGCAACCGGGACAGGGGGCCTTACGAGCAGTACTTC.